This TCR beta chain was retrieved from a study of T cells in Graves' hyperthyroidism and ophthalmopathy. V was clipped by 6 bases and J by 7 bases; unmatched bases: 5. The germline V gene has CDR1 SGHTA and CDR2 FQGNSA. The CDR3 is made up of 14 amino acids. The investigators amplified TCR beta CDR3 regions from RNA transcripts. HTBI primers were the set used in a first-round RT-PCR of the TCR CDR3. TCRdb fed the multiplex PCR reads into MiXCR, producing one record per CDR3 protein. The sample has under 70,000 distinct CDR3 sequences; about 57% are singletons. Thyroid ultrasound and orbital computed tomography, with clinical symptoms and serum thyroxine and TRAb, informed diagnoses.

The clonotype comes from a woman aged 55-69 years with Graves' ophthalmopathy. This chain connects TRBV7-2 to TRBJ1-6; 8 nucleotides line up with TRBD1. Sequenced material: blood. CDR3 region: CASRRGQGNSPLHF. For the CDR3, the DNA is TGTGCCAGCAGACGAGGACAGGGAAATTCACCCCTCCACTTT.